These 30 T cell receptor beta chains were sequenced from one sample in a study of T cell changes during pregnancy in multiple sclerosis. Some clones are missing from TCRdb's copy, which holds only in-frame ones; the method was immunoSEQ multiplex PCR. The sample lists under 75,000 clones, about 91% occurring once. Sequencing was performed on peripheral blood, taken in the first trimester of pregnancy. These receptors originate from a female donor with multiple sclerosis, enrolled in a pregnancy study.

The V gene is TRBV30, the J gene TRBJ1-5, with 10 bases matching TRBD1. CDR1 GTSNPN and CDR2 SVGIG come from the germline V gene (reference sequence). V gave up 2 bases and J gave up 7 bases; unmatched junction bases: 5. The CDR3 is 14 residues long. The CDR3 sequence is CAWSRDRGHQPQHF. The DNA for the CDR3 is TGTGCCTGGAGTAGGGACAGGGGTCACCAGCCCCAGCATTTT.

The V and J genes are TRBV28 and TRBJ2-7; a weak D match, TRBD1 (7 bases). Germline loops: CDR1 MDHEN, CDR2 SYDVKM. Trimming removed 8 bases from V and 7 bases from J, with 18 bases in between. This CDR3 has 13 residues. The CDR3 spells CASAGQTLREQYF. CDR3 coding DNA: TGTGCCAGCGCGGGACAGACCCTTAGGGAGCAGTACTTC.

The chain has TRBV9 and TRBJ1-4, with 10 bases aligning to TRBD1. The CDR3 consists of 18 residues. The junction had 17 bases not matched to a gene; V was cut back by 4 bases and J by 8 bases. Germline V gene data show CDR1 as SGDLS and CDR2 as YYNGEE. CDR3 protein: CASSPPPYGTGVGEKLFF. In DNA form, the CDR3 reads TGTGCCAGCAGCCCACCACCCTACGGGACAGGGGTGGGGGAAAAACTGTTTTTT. Variable domain in full (rest from reference TRBV9 and TRBJ1-4): DSGVTQTPKHLITATGQRVTLRCSPRSGDLSVYWYQQSLDQGLQFLIQYYNGEERAKGNILERFSAQQFPDLHSELNLSSLELGDSALYFCASSPPPYGTGVGEKLFFGSGTQLSVL.

The chain employs TRBV2 and TRBJ1-2, with TRBD1 as a possible D gene (6 bases). The CDR3 consists of 13 residues. The germline V gene encodes CDR1 SNHLY and CDR2 FYNNEI. V lost 11 bases to trimming and J lost 1 base, with 14 bases between them. The CDR3 DNA is TGTGCCGGAACAAACAGGGTTAACTATGGCTACACCTTC. Its protein product is CAGTNRVNYGYTF.

This clone was counted a single time. J is TRBJ2-4 and V is TRBV7-2, with D perhaps TRBD2 (6 bases). The CDR3 has 14 amino acids. Trimming stripped 11 bases from V and 0 bases from J, with 14 bases between. Germline lookup yields CDR1 SGHTA and CDR2 FQGNSA. CDR3 loop: CAVYLGLAKNIQYF. The CDR3 DNA is TGTGCCGTCTATTTGGGACTAGCCAAAAACATTCAGTACTTC. Using reference TRBV7-2 and TRBJ2-4 for the parts outside the CDR3, the full variable domain is GAGVSQSPSNKVTEKGKDVELRCDPISGHTALYWYRQSLGQGLEFLIYFQGNSAPDKSGLPSDRFSAERTGGSVSTLTIQRTQQEDSAVYLCAVYLGLAKNIQYFGAGTRLSVL.

The chain carries TRBV4-2 and TRBJ1-2; 10 bases fit TRBD1. The CDR3 runs to 15 residues. J gave up 5 bases and V 5 bases, and 8 bases lay outside the gene matches. CDR1 is LGHNA and CDR2 is YNFKEQ in the germline V gene. CDR3 loop: CASSYTGTGVYGYTF. CDR3 sequence (DNA): TGTGCCAGCAGCTATACCGGGACAGGGGTTTATGGCTACACCTTC.

This chain connects TRBV15 to TRBJ2-7; 9 bases map to TRBD1. This CDR3 spans 14 amino acids. Germline assignment: CDR1 LNHNV and CDR2 YYDKDF (reference sequence). The ends lost 3 bases at V and 4 bases at J; junction bases unmatched: 4. The CDR3 loop reads CATSRDRGRYEQYF. For the CDR3, the DNA is TGTGCCACCAGCAGGGACAGGGGTCGGTACGAGCAGTACTTC.

The chain joins TRBV19 to TRBJ2-7; the D is unclear. This CDR3 spans 15 amino acids. V was pared by 0 bases and J by 0 bases, with 9 bases between. Germline-derived CDR1 and CDR2 are LNHDA and SQIVND (reference sequence). Here the CDR3 reads CASSIELQSSYEQYF. The CDR3 DNA is TGTGCCAGTAGTATAGAATTACAGAGCTCCTACGAGCAGTACTTC. Full variable domain (missing parts from reference TRBV19 and TRBJ2-7): DGGITQSPKYLFRKEGQNVTLSCEQNLNHDAMYWYRQDPGQGLRLIYYSQIVNDFQKGDIAEGYSVSREKKESFPLTVTSAQKNPTAFYLCASSIELQSSYEQYFGPGTRLTVT.

The V call is TRBV2, the J call TRBJ1-3, with 11 nucleotides matching TRBD1. CDR1 SNHLY and CDR2 FYNNEI come from the germline V gene. V lost 9 bases to trimming and J lost 4 bases; unmatched junction nucleotides: 5. CDR3 size: 14 residues. In DNA form, the CDR3 reads TGTGCCAGTTCCGGACAGGGGGCAGGAAACACCATATATTTT. It yields the protein CASSGQGAGNTIYF.

The chain carries TRBV27 and TRBJ2-1; D is possibly TRBD2 (6 bases). CDR3 length: 15 residues. The V end was cut by 5 bases, the J end by 1 base, with 12 bases between. The germline CDR1 and CDR2 sequences are MNHEY and SMNVEV (reference sequence). In DNA form, the CDR3 reads TGTGCCAGCAGTAGGCTAGCGATTTCCTACAATGAGCAGTTCTTC. It codes for CASSRLAISYNEQFF.

This clone was recorded only once. This chain uses TRBV5-6 with TRBJ2-7; D call uncertain. Germline V gives CDR1 SGHDT, CDR2 YYEEEE. The CDR3 covers 12 residues. Deletions cut 4 bases from V and 0 bases from J, with 5 bases between. CDR3 nucleotide sequence: TGTGCCAGCAGCGCTAGCTCCTACGAGCAGTACTTC. Residues: CASSASSYEQYF. The whole variable domain, remainder taken from reference TRBV5-6 and TRBJ2-7, is DAGVTQSPTHLIKTRGQQVTLRCSPKSGHDTVSWYQQALGQGPQFIFQYYEEEERQRGNFPDRFSGHQFPNYSSELNVNALLLGDSALYLCASSASSYEQYFGPGTRLTVT.

The chain recombines TRBV2 with TRBJ2-2, with 7 bases matching TRBD1. J was trimmed by 0 bases and V by 6 bases; bases with no gene match: 4. Germline CDR1 and CDR2: SNHLY and FYNNEI. There are 15 residues in the CDR3. The CDR3 nucleotides are TGTGCCAGCAGCCAGACAGGGCCGAACACCGGGGAGCTGTTTTTT. Translating gives CASSQTGPNTGELFF.

This chain links TRBV5-1 with TRBJ2-1; D possibly corresponds to TRBD2 (6 bases). This CDR3 is 14 amino acids long. The ends were cut back, 8 bases at V and 1 base at J, with 13 bases in the middle. Per germline, CDR1 SGHRS and CDR2 YFSETQ. The CDR3 region is CASAGGASYNEQFF. The CDR3 bases are TGCGCCAGTGCCGGCGGGGCATCCTACAATGAGCAGTTCTTC.

The V and J genes are TRBV9 and TRBJ2-1, with 7 bases lining up with TRBD1. Germline-derived CDR1 and CDR2 are SGDLS and YYNGEE. The J segment lost 9 bases and the V segment lost 0 bases, leaving 9 bases of the junction unmatched. This CDR3 has 15 residues. Written as DNA, the CDR3 is TGTGCCAGCAGCGTAGTAGGGGGACAGAGAGGTGAGCAGTTCTTC. Translation: CASSVVGGQRGEQFF.

The chain employs TRBV6-1 and TRBJ1-2; no clear D gene. V shed 6 bases and J shed 2 bases, with 13 bases lying between them. The CDR3 is made up of 14 amino acids. Per the germline V gene, CDR1 is MNHNS and CDR2 is SASEGT. CDR3 region: CASREGSGNYGYTF. CDR3 DNA sequence: TGTGCCAGCAGGGAGGGTTCGGGAAACTATGGCTACACCTTC.

The V gene is TRBV30, the J gene TRBJ2-1, with D possibly TRBD2 on 6 matching bases. The CDR3 sequence is 10 residues long. Germline V gene data show CDR1 as GTSNPN and CDR2 as SVGIG (reference sequence). The V gene lost 5 bases and the J gene lost 10 bases, with 9 bases spanning the gap. CDR3 bases: TGTGCCTGGGCTCGGGGGGAGCAGTTCTTC. Amino acid sequence: CAWARGEQFF.

This chain links TRBV28 with TRBJ1-1, with D possibly being TRBD1 (5 bases). V was shortened by 6 bases and J by 7 bases, with 15 bases between the two germline ends. There are 13 residues in the CDR3. Germline V gives CDR1 MDHEN, CDR2 SYDVKM. The CDR3 spells CASRPLGHLEAFF. DNA of the CDR3: TGTGCCAGCAGACCTCTTGGACACCTTGAAGCTTTCTTT.

This clone occurred once. This chain joins TRBV6-6 and TRBJ2-7, with TRBD1 identical over 8 bases. The trim removed 2 bases at V and 5 bases at J, leaving 5 bases unmatched. Looked up from germline, CDR1 is MNHNY and CDR2 is SVGAGI (reference sequence). The CDR3 loop spans 14 amino acids. The CDR3 DNA reads TGTGCCAGCAGTTACAAGGACAGGGTGAACGAGCAGTACTTC. It yields the protein CASSYKDRVNEQYF.

This chain connects TRBV30 to TRBJ2-2; possible D gene TRBD1, 5 bases. The CDR3 runs 16 residues. The V end lost 4 bases, the J end lost 1 base, and 16 bases lay between the germline ends. CDR1 GTSNPN and CDR2 SVGIG come from the germline V gene (reference sequence). The CDR3 bases are TGTGCCTGGACCCCCAGGAGACAGATGAACACCGGGGAGCTGTTTTTT. Protein sequence: CAWTPRRQMNTGELFF.

CDR3 nucleotides: TGCGCCAGCAGCCTTGGACTACCGCCGGATACGCAGTATTTT. Protein: CASSLGLPPDTQYF. The rearrangement uses TRBV4-1 and TRBJ2-3; TRBD2 is a possible D gene (6 bases). Between the trimmed V and J ends, which lost 4 bases and 6 bases, there was a span of 14 bases. The CDR3 sequence is 14 residues long. CDR1 and CDR2 (germline): MGHRA, YSYEKL.

The V gene is TRBV11-2, the J gene TRBJ1-1; D perhaps matches TRBD1 (6 bases). Germline V gene sequence: CDR1 SGHAT, CDR2 FQNNGV. V lost 4 bases, J lost 12 bases, and 21 bases lay in between. The CDR3 sequence is 14 residues long. CDR3 protein: CASSSGQGPIGPFF. The DNA for the CDR3 is TGTGCCAGCAGCTCAGGGCAGGGGCCGATAGGGCCTTTCTTT.

The chain combines TRBV7-3 with TRBJ2-7; TRBD2 agrees at 7 bases. Trimming removed 5 bases from V and 2 bases from J; junction bases left unmatched: 12. CDR1 SGHTA and CDR2 FQGTGA come from the germline V gene. There are 16 residues in the CDR3. Here the CDR3 DNA reads TGTGCCAGCAGCCCCAGAGCGGGGACGAATACCTACGAGCAGTACTTC. This translates into CASSPRAGTNTYEQYF.

The sample holds one count of this clone. J is TRBJ1-1 and V is TRBV11-2; no clear D. Trimming left V 3 bases short and J 1 base short, with 9 bases between. This CDR3 is 14 amino acids long. The germline V gene encodes CDR1 SGHAT and CDR2 FQNNGV. The CDR3 DNA follows: TGTGCCAGCAGCTTTGGGCAGTCGAACACTGAAGCTTTCTTT. Translation gives CASSFGQSNTEAFF.

The rearrangement links TRBV27 to TRBJ2-1; weak D call: TRBD1 (5 bases). The CDR3 totals 16 residues. Per the germline V gene, CDR1 is MNHEY and CDR2 is SMNVEV (reference sequence). V lost 3 bases and J 4 bases, leaving 16 bases between the germline ends. The CDR3 coding sequence is TGTGCCAGCAGTTTCCAGGACACGGAGAAATACAATGAGCAGTTCTTC. Protein product: CASSFQDTEKYNEQFF.

The rearrangement uses TRBV6-5 and TRBJ1-4, with 8 bases matching TRBD1. Trimming at V came to 7 bases and at J to 6 bases, leaving 7 bases not matched to a gene. The CDR3 length is 14 residues. CDR1 and CDR2 (germline): MNHEY, SVGAGI. This CDR3 reads CASKIQGADEKLFF. CDR3 nucleotide sequence: TGTGCCAGCAAAATTCAGGGGGCGGATGAAAAACTGTTTTTT.

V and J are TRBV5-4 and TRBJ2-3; TRBD2 is a possible D gene (6 bases). Germline V CDR1 and CDR2: SGHNT, YYREEE (reference sequence). The ends were cut back, 2 bases at V and 8 bases at J, with 9 bases in the middle. The CDR3 totals 12 residues. This CDR3 is CASSFLGGTQYF. In nucleotides, the CDR3 is TGTGCCAGCAGCTTCCTGGGGGGTACGCAGTATTTT.

V usage is TRBV7-8 and J usage is TRBJ2-2; 11 positions agree with TRBD1. There are 15 residues in the CDR3. The ends lost 4 bases at V and 9 bases at J; junction bases unmatched: 7. Germline-derived CDR1 and CDR2 are SGHVS and FQNEAQ. CDR3 sequence (DNA): TGTGCCAGCAGCTGGGAAGGGACAGGGGGACGGGAGCTGTTTTTT. Protein sequence: CASSWEGTGGRELFF.

This chain joins TRBV2 and TRBJ1-1; the match to TRBD1 covers 9 bases. There are 16 residues in the CDR3. V dropped 4 bases and J dropped 1; count of bases not matched to a gene: 7. CDR1 SNHLY and CDR2 FYNNEI come from the germline V gene. The CDR3 DNA reads as TGTGCCAGCAGTGGGGACAGGGCAGTTGGGAACACTGAAGCTTTCTTT. Translating it yields CASSGDRAVGNTEAFF.

V gene TRBV5-6 combines with J gene TRBJ2-7, with a tentative D call TRBD2 (5 bases). CDR1 SGHDT and CDR2 YYEEEE come from the germline V gene. This CDR3 has 19 residues. V shed 0 bases and J shed 3 bases, with 25 bases lying between them. The CDR3 spells CASSLVLRGRVVYVYEQYF. In nucleotides, the CDR3 is TGTGCCAGCAGCTTGGTCCTAAGAGGGCGTGTAGTGTACGTCTACGAGCAGTACTTC.

The table lists this clone with a few counts. The rearrangement uses TRBV28 and TRBJ1-2; D uncertain. The germline CDR1 and CDR2 sequences are MDHEN and SYDVKM. The CDR3 has 13 amino acids. V was pared by 4 bases and J by 1 base, with 7 bases between. In DNA form, the CDR3 reads TGTGCCAGCAGTTGGGAGGGTAACTATGGCTACACCTTC. This encodes CASSWEGNYGYTF.